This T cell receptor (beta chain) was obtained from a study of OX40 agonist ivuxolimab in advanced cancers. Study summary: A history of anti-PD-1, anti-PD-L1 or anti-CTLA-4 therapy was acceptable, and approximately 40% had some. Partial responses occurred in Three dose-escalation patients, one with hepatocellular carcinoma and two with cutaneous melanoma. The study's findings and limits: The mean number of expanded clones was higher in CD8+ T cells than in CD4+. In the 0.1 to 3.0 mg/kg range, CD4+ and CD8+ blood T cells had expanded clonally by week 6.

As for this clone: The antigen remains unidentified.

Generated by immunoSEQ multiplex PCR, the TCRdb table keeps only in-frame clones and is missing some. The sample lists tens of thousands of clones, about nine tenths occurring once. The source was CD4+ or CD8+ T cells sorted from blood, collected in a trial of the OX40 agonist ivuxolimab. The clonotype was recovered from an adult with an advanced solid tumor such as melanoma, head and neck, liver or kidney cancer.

CDR3 nucleotide sequence: TGTGCCAGCAGCTTAGCGTATCCGGGTGGTGATGGCTACACCTTC. Amino acid sequence: CASSLAYPGGDGYTF. The chain joins TRBV11-2 to TRBJ1-2; no definite D call. The V gene lost 1 base and the J gene lost 6 bases, with 15 bases spanning the gap. This CDR3 spans 15 amino acids. Germline V gene data show CDR1 as SGHAT and CDR2 as FQNNGV.